This T cell receptor beta chain was recorded in a study of blood T cells in healthy people across ages. Alongside a J-beta primer mix, a sample-barcoded 5' primer served in a second PCR lasting about 7 to 12 cycles. TCRdb called the 5' RACE reads again in MiXCR, with one record for every CDR3 protein. The table lists around 1,900,000 distinct CDR3 sequences, about 39% of them singletons. This TCR was sampled from a human donor in good health. Sequencing was carried out using blood.

CDR3 coding DNA: TGTGCCAACAACGAGCCAGGGTACTACGAGCAGTACTTC. It translates to CANNEPGYYEQYF. The rearrangement uses TRBV28 and TRBJ2-7, with a tentative D call TRBD1 (5 bases). This CDR3 region has 13 residues. V was cut by 10 bases and J by 3 bases, with 16 bases left in between. Germline lookup yields CDR1 MDHEN and CDR2 SYDVKM.